The rows below give T cell receptor beta chains drawn from one sample of a study of T cells in Graves' hyperthyroidism and ophthalmopathy. TCRdb re-called the multiplex PCR reads with MiXCR, one entry per CDR3 protein. Among 250,000 to 300,000 distinct CDR3 sequences, about an eighth were seen once, and the ten largest hold 6.5% to 10%. The specimen sequenced was blood. The receptors shown here come from a woman aged 25-40 years with Graves' hyperthyroidism that later progressed to Graves' ophthalmopathy. CDR3s include the opening cysteine and the closing phenylalanine or tryptophan. The order of the fields is V gene, D gene, clone size, J gene, CDR3 DNA, CDR3 protein. A D gene is named only where the DNA matches it firmly. Clone sizes are given selectively: once, few, many, or a class where the clone is expanded.

TRBV20-1	TRBD2	many	TRBJ2-7	TGCAGTGCCCACGGACTAGCGGCCTACGAGCAGTACTTC	CSAHGLAAYEQYF
TRBV12-3/TRBV12-4	TRBD1	.	TRBJ1-4	TGTGCCAGCGGGGGATCAGACAGGGTGGGAGAAAAACTGTTTTTT	CASGGSDRVGEKLFF
TRBV10-3	TRBD2	many	TRBJ2-3	TGTGCCATCAGTGACCCTAGCGGGAGTCCCACAGATACGCAGTATTTT	CAISDPSGSPTDTQYF
TRBV7-3	.	.	TRBJ1-1	TGTGCCAGCAGCTTATGGGCACGCACTGAAGCTTTCTTT	CASSLWARTEAFF
TRBV4-3	.	many	TRBJ2-5	TGCGCCAGCAGCCAAGATTGGGCCGGGCAAGAGACCCAGTACTTC	CASSQDWAGQETQYF
TRBV6-5	TRBD2	many	TRBJ2-5	TGTGCCAGCAGTTACCTCCCTGCGGGAGGGCCTCGGGGGACCCAGTACTTC	CASSYLPAGGPRGTQYF
TRBV10-3	.	many	TRBJ1-1	TGTGCCATCAGTCTGGACCTTCTCGGCACTGAAGCTTTCTTT	CAISLDLLGTEAFF
TRBV28	.	many	TRBJ2-7	TGTGCCAGCAGTCACCGCGGACACTGGAGCTCCTACGAGCAGTACTTC	CASSHRGHWSSYEQYF
TRBV28	.	once	TRBJ1-2	TGTGCCAGCAGTTTTGGTTCCTGGAACTATGACTACACCTTC	CASSFGSWNYDYTF
TRBV7-3	TRBD2	.	TRBJ2-5	TGTGCCAGCAGCTTGACTAGCGGGAGTATAGAGACCCAGTACTTC	CASSLTSGSIETQYF
TRBV5-1	.	.	TRBJ2-2	TGCGCCAGCAGCCCCTCACAGGGCGCGGCCGGGGAGCTGTTTTTT	CASSPSQGAAGELFF
TRBV14	.	.	TRBJ2-5	TGTGCCAGCAGCCATACGGAGACCCAGTACTTC	CASSHTETQYF
TRBV11-2	TRBD2	many	TRBJ2-7	TGTGCCAGCAGCTTATTAGCGGGATCCTACGAGCAGTACTTC	CASSLLAGSYEQYF
TRBV7-9	.	many	TRBJ2-7	TGTGCCAGCACCAACGAGCTCTACGAGCAGTACTTC	CASTNELYEQYF
TRBV19	TRBD1	.	TRBJ1-6	TGTGCCAGTACCGACAGGGGTTCACCCCTCCACTTT	CASTDRGSPLHF
TRBV7-3	.	many	TRBJ1-1	TGTGCCAGCAGCCCGACAGAGAACACTGAAGCTTTCTTT	CASSPTENTEAFF
TRBV4-3	.	many	TRBJ2-1	TGCGCCAGCAGCCAGACCTTAGGGCTCAATGAGCAGTTCTTC	CASSQTLGLNEQFF
TRBV5-1	.	.	TRBJ1-6	TGCGCCAGCAGCTCCTTATATTATAATTCACCCCTCCACTTT	CASSSLYYNSPLHF
TRBV4-3	TRBD2	few	TRBJ2-5	TGCGCCAGCAGCCAAGGGACTAGCGGGAGGGACCCCCAGTACTTC	CASSQGTSGRDPQYF
TRBV29-1	TRBD1	many	TRBJ2-5	TGCAGCGTTGGGACAGGGGGAGAGACCCAGTACTTC	CSVGTGGETQYF